Presented here are 4 T cell receptor beta chains from one specimen sequenced in a study of early stage breast cancer tumors. Profiling relied on immunoSEQ multiplex PCR, and the TCRdb table lists in-frame clones only, not all of them. The profile covers about 29,000 clones, with 84% appearing a single time and about a tenth taken by the ten largest. Sequencing used blood. The receptors were gathered from a person in their fifties with breast cancer.

This chain joins TRBV11-1 and TRBJ2-4; the D gene is possibly TRBD1 (6 bases). Per the germline V gene, CDR1 is SGHAT and CDR2 is FQDESV (reference sequence). Trimming cost V 6 bases and J 4 bases, with 10 bases left between them. This CDR3 is built from 13 residues. CDR3 in amino acids: CASSTGQKNIQYF. The CDR3 DNA sequence: TGTGCCAGCAGTACCGGACAGAAAAACATTCAGTACTTC.

The J gene is TRBJ2-7, the V gene TRBV7-9; a possible D gene is TRBD2 (6 bases). Trimming left V 4 bases short and J 0 bases short, with 10 bases between. Germline V lookup: CDR1 SEHNR, CDR2 FQNEAQ (reference sequence). This CDR3 comprises 14 residues. CDR3 nucleotide sequence: TGTGCCAGCAGCTCGGGACTCAACTCCTACGAGCAGTACTTC. Translated: CASSSGLNSYEQYF.

The chain carries TRBV7-8 and TRBJ2-3; 11 positions match TRBD2. V gave up 0 bases and J gave up 5 bases; unmatched junction bases: 4. The germline gives CDR1 SGHVS, CDR2 FQNEAQ. This CDR3 is 16 amino acids long. CDR3 coding DNA: TGTGCCAGCAGCTTAGCACTAGCGGGAGTTGAAGATACGCAGTATTTT. This sequence encodes CASSLALAGVEDTQYF.

This clone occurred once. This chain connects TRBV11-3 to TRBJ2-5; 9 positions match TRBD2. Germline trimming cut 5 bases from V and 5 bases from J; bases unmatched to any gene: 15. The germline V gene encodes CDR1 SGHNT and CDR2 YENEEA. CDR3 length equals 17 residues. CDR3 DNA sequence: TGTGCCAGCAGCCGGCTGGGGCTAGCGGGGATCGGGGAGACCCAGTACTTC. Protein product: CASSRLGLAGIGETQYF. Supplemented by reference TRBV11-3 and TRBJ2-5, the full variable domain reads EAGVVQSPRYKIIEKKQPVAFWCNPISGHNTLYWYLQNLGQGPELLIRYENEEAVDDSQLPKDRFSAERLKGVDSTLKIQPAELGDSAVYLCASSRLGLAGIGETQYFGPGTRLLVL.